This is a list of T cell receptor beta chains from one sample in a study of blood T cells in healthy people across ages. A single record per CDR3 protein comes from TCRdb applying MiXCR to the 5' RACE reads. The repertoire consists of fewer than 950,000 distinct CDR3 sequences, with 30% to 45% occurring once and the leading ten covering 13%. The sequenced sample was blood. The receptors come from a man between 18 and 35 years old in good health. Both conserved end residues are part of each CDR3. The D gene is left open where the match is weak. A clone size is listed for some rows: how often the clone was seen (once, few, many), or a class if it is expanded.

V,D,length,J,size,CDR3,DNA
TRBV7-2,TRBD1,15,TRBJ2-1,few,CASSLTGGVGNEQFF,TGTGCCAGCAGTCTCACAGGGGGAGTGGGCAATGAGCAGTTCTTC
TRBV7-2,-,16,TRBJ1-2,few,CASSLGAPNLNYGYTF,TGTGCCAGCAGCTTAGGGGCTCCAAACCTAAACTATGGCTACACCTTC
TRBV3-1,-,18,TRBJ1-5,few,CASSQSPATTKGNQPQHF,TGTGCCAGCAGCCAAAGCCCAGCCACCACCAAGGGCAATCAGCCCCAGCATTTT
TRBV12-3/TRBV12-4,-,15,TRBJ1-5,-,CASSFRGGYNQPQHF,TGTGCCAGCAGTTTTAGAGGAGGGTACAATCAGCCCCAGCATTTT
TRBV7-2,-,13,TRBJ2-5,-,CASEVARDSEQYF,TGTGCCTCGGAGGTAGCGAGGGACTCTGAGCAGTACTTC
TRBV5-1,-,18,TRBJ1-4,-,CASSLGQIDLATNEKLFF,TGCGCCAGCAGCTTGGGCCAGATTGACCTGGCAACTAATGAAAAACTGTTTTTT
TRBV29-1,-,10,TRBJ2-3,-,CSVEDDTQYF,TGCAGCGTTGAGGACGATACGCAGTATTTT
TRBV6-6,-,16,TRBJ2-2,-,CASSSVGSGNTGELFF,TGTGCCAGCAGTTCCGTGGGTAGCGGGAACACCGGGGAGCTGTTTTTT
TRBV12-3/TRBV12-4,-,15,TRBJ1-3,-,CASSFRDLSGNTIYF,TGTGCCAGCTCGTTTAGGGACCTTTCTGGAAACACCATATATTTT
TRBV28,-,12,TRBJ2-3,-,CASSSLPDTQYF,TGTGCCAGCAGTTCACTTCCAGATACGCAGTATTTT
TRBV5-1,-,16,TRBJ2-2,few,CASSLQGRYTTGELFF,TGCGCCAGCAGCTTGCAGGGGCGTTACACAACCGGGGAGCTGTTTTTT
TRBV5-1,TRBD2,19,TRBJ2-1,many,CASGGGTTSGFGSYNEQFF,TGCGCCAGCGGGGGAGGGACGACTAGCGGGTTTGGCTCCTACAATGAGCAGTTCTTC
TRBV12-3/TRBV12-4,-,12,TRBJ1-2,-,CATFRGYNGYTF,TGTGCCACCTTCAGGGGATACAATGGCTACACCTTC
TRBV6-5,TRBD1,15,TRBJ2-7,-,CASSYTGTGGYEQYF,TGTGCCAGCAGTTACACCGGGACAGGGGGCTACGAGCAGTACTTC
TRBV27,TRBD2,15,TRBJ2-5,-,CASKKAGGRHETQYF,TGTGCCAGCAAAAAAGCGGGGGGGCGACATGAGACCCAGTACTTC
TRBV20-1,-,13,TRBJ1-2,few,CSARQRANYGYTF,TGCAGTGCTAGACAGAGAGCTAACTATGGCTACACCTTC
TRBV3-1,TRBD1,15,TRBJ2-7,-,CASSGQVLRSPEQYF,TGTGCCAGCAGCGGACAGGTCCTCCGATCCCCCGAGCAGTACTTC
TRBV24-1,TRBD1,16,TRBJ2-3,many,CATSHRDRDGTDTQYF,TGTGCCACCAGTCACCGGGACAGAGACGGCACAGATACGCAGTATTTT
TRBV20-1,-,14,TRBJ2-7,-,CSAREGRSDYEQYF,TGCAGTGCTAGAGAAGGACGTAGCGACTACGAGCAGTACTTC
TRBV13,TRBD2,15,TRBJ2-1,-,CASSWASGRSNEQFF,TGTGCCAGCAGCTGGGCTAGCGGGAGAAGCAATGAGCAGTTCTTC
TRBV10-3,-,13,TRBJ1-2,-,CAISELTADGYTF,TGTGCCATCAGTGAACTGACTGCAGATGGCTACACCTTC
TRBV7-2,-,15,TRBJ1-4,-,CASSINRVDGEKLFF,TGTGCCAGCAGCATTAACAGGGTGGATGGGGAAAAACTGTTTTTT
TRBV5-5,TRBD1,19,TRBJ2-1,-,CASIPSGTGAPRTYNEQFF,TGTGCCAGCATCCCCTCCGGGACAGGGGCCCCCCGTACCTACAATGAGCAGTTCTTC
TRBV7-2,TRBD2,18,TRBJ2-4,few,CASSLGWDSGGEGNIQYF,TGTGCCAGCAGCTTGGGGTGGGATAGCGGGGGGGAAGGAAACATTCAGTACTTC
TRBV5-6,TRBD1,16,TRBJ2-5,once,CASSPRTGTSEETQYF,TGTGCCAGCAGCCCACGGACAGGCACGTCAGAAGAGACCCAGTACTTC
TRBV27,-,17,TRBJ1-1,-,CVSSAQSGTLGDTEAFF,TGTGTCAGCAGTGCACAATCCGGGACCCTGGGAGACACTGAAGCTTTCTTT
TRBV12-3/TRBV12-4,TRBD1,15,TRBJ2-1,-,CASSPGQGLVNEQFF,TGTGCCAGCAGTCCTGGACAGGGGTTGGTCAATGAGCAGTTCTTC
TRBV19,-,15,TRBJ1-2,few,CASSIERTANYGYTF,TGTGCCAGTAGTATAGAACGGACAGCAAACTATGGCTACACCTTC
TRBV20-1,TRBD2,14,TRBJ2-5,few,CSAKSGGGQETQYF,TGCAGTGCAAAAAGCGGGGGGGGGCAAGAGACCCAGTACTTC
TRBV29-1,-,12,TRBJ2-7,-,CSAGDGAYEQYF,TGCAGCGCCGGGGACGGAGCCTACGAGCAGTACTTC
TRBV25-1,TRBD2,14,TRBJ2-1,few,CASSASGGGNEQFF,TGTGCCAGCAGTGCTAGCGGGGGCGGCAATGAGCAGTTCTTC
TRBV7-9,TRBD2,19,TRBJ2-3,-,CASSLSTSGRGRSTDTQYF,TGTGCCAGCAGCCTTTCGACTAGCGGGAGGGGCCGTAGCACAGATACGCAGTATTTT
TRBV7-8,TRBD1,16,TRBJ2-2,-,CASSLGQGGGGGELFF,TGTGCCAGCAGCTTAGGACAGGGGGGAGGAGGCGGGGAGCTGTTTTTT
TRBV7-2,-,12,TRBJ1-1,-,CASSKQGPEAFF,TGTGCCAGCAGCAAGCAGGGGCCTGAAGCTTTCTTT
TRBV6-2/TRBV6-3,-,12,TRBJ1-2,-,CAVRQTNYGYTF,TGTGCCGTACGACAGACGAACTATGGCTACACCTTC
TRBV20-1,TRBD2,14,TRBJ2-7,-,CSAKGLTGSYEQYF,TGCAGTGCTAAGGGACTAACGGGCTCCTACGAGCAGTACTTC
TRBV3-1,-,13,TRBJ2-3,-,CASSSRPRDTRYF,TGTGCCAGCAGCTCCAGACCCCGGGATACGCGGTATTTT
TRBV6-6,-,16,TRBJ1-2,many,CASSFHPEQGNYGYTF,TGTGCCAGCAGTTTTCATCCCGAACAGGGCAACTATGGCTACACCTTC
TRBV29-1,-,14,TRBJ2-3,-,CSVDGRTSTDTQYF,TGCAGCGTGGACGGTCGTACTAGCACAGATACGCAGTATTTT
TRBV5-6,-,12,TRBJ1-2,few,CASSPQGRGYTF,TGTGCCAGCAGCCCACAGGGTCGAGGCTACACCTTC
TRBV15,-,13,TRBJ1-5,-,CATSSGANQPQHF,TGTGCCACCAGCAGCGGGGCTAATCAGCCCCAGCATTTT
TRBV20-1,-,10,TRBJ2-3,many,CSAASDTQYF,TGCAGTGCCGCCTCAGATACGCAGTATTTT
TRBV20-1,-,13,TRBJ2-2,-,CSAPGQETGELFF,TGCAGTGCTCCGGGACAAGAAACCGGGGAGCTGTTTTTT